This T cell receptor (beta chain) originates from a study of blood T cell repertoires in COVID-19. The length of the CDR3 is 15 residues. V gave up 4 bases and J gave up 4 bases; unmatched junction bases: 8. The germline CDR1 and CDR2 sequences are SGHDN and FVKESK. Authors' methods: The assay estimated nucleated cells by amplifying reference gene primers. TCRdb keeps only in-frame clones here, not all; method: immunoSEQ multiplex PCR. V and J calls and clone size come straight from that table; D and trimming were deduced from the DNA. The sample holds over 250,000 clones, about 86% seen once. The J gene is TRBJ2-3, the V gene TRBV14; TRBD1 matches at 7 bases. The TCR sequence derives from a man aged 30 to 45 with acute COVID-19. Source material: PBMCs or T cells enriched from blood (not recorded which). The CDR3 protein is CASSLPGQVADTQYF. CDR3 sequence (DNA): TGTGCCAGCAGCCTACCTGGACAGGTTGCAGATACGCAGTATTTT.